The 5 T cell receptor beta chains below come from one sample, sequenced in a study of tumor-infiltrating lymphocytes in primary liver carcinoma. With a constant-region primer, TCR beta cDNA was made from around 530 ng of total RNA. Libraries for TCR beta were built through three nested multiplex PCR rounds, which together made up a slightly modified ARM-PCR procedure. The first two PCR rounds used TRBV1-TRBV30 primers with a Cbeta primer, approximately 10 cycles each. TCRdb fed the multiplex PCR reads into MiXCR, producing one record per CDR3 protein. This sample has around 32,000 distinct CDR3 sequences; over 60% occur once, and the top ten carry 36%. Taking about 17-32 mg of unsorted bulk tissue, the authors co-extracted RNA and DNA. The specimen sequenced was liver tumor tissue from sampling region 5. Stated subset: tumor region T5, tumor centre. These receptor sequences come from a man aged 35 to 55 with primary liver carcinoma and hepatitis B virus infection.

The V gene is TRBV6-5, the J gene TRBJ2-5; 9 bases match TRBD1. Germline loops: CDR1 MNHEY, CDR2 SVGAGI. The CDR3 extends over 15 amino acids. V lost 5 bases, J lost 2 bases, and 6 bases stayed unmatched. As DNA, the CDR3 is TGTGCCAGCAGTCGGGACAGGGCGAGACAAGAGACCCAGTACTTC. Its translation: CASSRDRARQETQYF.

V and J are TRBV10-3 and TRBJ1-5; D is uncertain. CDR3 length equals 14 residues. The germline V gene encodes CDR1 ENHRY and CDR2 SYGVKD. The chain's CDR3 is CSTSEYKGDQPQHF. The CDR3, as DNA: TGTTCCACCAGTGAGTATAAGGGCGATCAGCCCCAGCATTTT.

The V gene is TRBV28, the J gene TRBJ2-5, with unresolved D. This CDR3 region has 13 residues. V lost 11 bases to trimming and J lost 2 bases, with 15 bases between them. Germline V lookup: CDR1 MDHEN, CDR2 SYDVKM. The CDR3 DNA sequence: TGTGCCGCTCGAGGCACTCCACAAGAGACCCAGTACTTC. It encodes CAARGTPQETQYF. The variable domain in full, with the rest retrieved from reference TRBV28 and TRBJ2-5, is DVKVTQSSRYLVKRTGEKVFLECVQDMDHENMFWYRQDPGLGLRLIYFSYDVKMKEKGDIPEGYSVSREKKERFSLILESASTNQTSMYLCAARGTPQETQYFGPGTRLLVL.

Concerning this clonotype: At one end the junction does not follow the germline gene, possibly because of a read error. CDR3 in amino acids: CTSSFKWNQRETQYF. Written as DNA, the CDR3 is TGTACCAGCAGCTTCAAGTGGAATCAAAGGGAGACCCAGTACTTC. The V and J genes are TRBV11-2 and TRBJ2-5, with D unresolved. Looked up from germline, CDR1 is SGHAT and CDR2 is FQNNGV. This CDR3 has 15 residues.

A word on this clonotype: The missing conserved phenylalanine or tryptophan at the end of this CDR3 makes a read error likely. The CDR3 region is CASSLNQGNTGELFL. The CDR3 DNA follows: TGCGCCAGCAGCTTGAATCAGGGCAACACCGGGGAGCTGTTTCTT. The genes are TRBV5-1 and TRBJ2-2, with D maybe TRBD1 (5 bases). CDR3 length equals 15 residues. The V end was cut by 1 base, the J end by 2 bases, with 9 bases between. Germline V gene sequence: CDR1 SGHRS, CDR2 YFSETQ.